This entry describes one T cell receptor beta chain. Generated by immunoSEQ multiplex PCR, the TCRdb table keeps only in-frame clones and is missing some. Among tens of thousands of clones listed, 90% to 95% were seen once. The CDR3 covers 15 residues. J lost 2 bases, V lost 6 bases, and 6 bases had no gene match. Germline V CDR1 and CDR2: MNHEY, SMNVEV (reference sequence). The data stem from a study of T cell changes during pregnancy in multiple sclerosis. Source: CD4+ T cells from peripheral blood mononuclear cells, taken in the first trimester of pregnancy. The TCR sequence derives from a female donor with multiple sclerosis, enrolled in a pregnancy study. The chain is built from TRBV27 and TRBJ2-7; TRBD1 agrees at 11 bases. CDR3: CASRLPGQGAYEQYF. CDR3 coding DNA: TGTGCCAGCAGACTCCCGGGACAGGGGGCCTACGAGCAGTACTTC.